This T cell receptor beta chain was sequenced in a study of T cell responses to AZD1222 COVID-19 vaccine. Sequenced by immunoSEQ multiplex PCR; TCRdb stores in-frame clones only, minus some. The table has tens of thousands of clones, approximately 90% seen once. From germline, CDR1 is LNHDA and CDR2 SQIVND (reference sequence). Deletions cut 3 bases from V and 0 bases from J, with 6 bases between. The length of the CDR3 is 14 residues. This specimen was peripheral blood, taken 28 days after the second dose of the MenACWY control vaccine. The genes are TRBV19 and TRBJ1-3, with D uncertain. This clonotype originated in an adult who received the MenACWY meningococcal vaccine as a control. The CDR3 spells CASSMESSGNTIYF. The CDR3 DNA reads as TGTGCCAGTAGTATGGAGAGCTCTGGAAACACCATATATTTT.